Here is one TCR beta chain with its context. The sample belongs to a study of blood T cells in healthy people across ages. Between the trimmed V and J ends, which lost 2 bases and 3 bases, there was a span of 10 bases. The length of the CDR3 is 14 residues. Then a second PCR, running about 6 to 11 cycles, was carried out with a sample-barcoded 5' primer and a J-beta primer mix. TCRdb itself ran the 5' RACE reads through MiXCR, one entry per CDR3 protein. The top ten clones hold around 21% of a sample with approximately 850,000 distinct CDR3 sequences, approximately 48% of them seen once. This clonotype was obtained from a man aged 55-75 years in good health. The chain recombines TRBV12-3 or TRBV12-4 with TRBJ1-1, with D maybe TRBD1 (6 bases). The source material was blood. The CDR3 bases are TGTGCCAGCAGTTTACGGGGGGCGGACACTGAAGCTTTCTTT. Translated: CASSLRGADTEAFF.